This T cell receptor beta chain derives from a study of cytomegalovirus exposure and HLA in healthy donors (dated by TCRdb to about 2017). About the full investigation: In an earlier analysis of 587 of the donors, 276 Gb of sequence data and 90 million to 130 million unique TCR beta sequences from about 179 million T cells were reported. In a later analysis, previously published TCR beta repertoires from about 670 donors were re-analyzed and high-resolution HLA genotyping was added so that TCR occurrence patterns could be studied. An early release that covered 500 to 800 HLA-typed donors contained 250 to 350 gigabases of sequencing data and tens of millions of unique TCR sequences. To decide whether each TCR beta V gene segment behaved as functional or pseudogenic, an earlier analysis of some 600 of the donors relied on high-throughput TCR beta sequencing. Rather than using new phenotypic data, the later analysis identified candidate immune exposures from TCR beta sequences and from how often those sequences occurred across donors. Every discovery cohort repertoire had been produced on one sequencing platform. The study was designed to test whether signatures of past pathogen exposure could be identified by cataloging public T cell receptors. Because of strong linkage in the cohort, four or five DR-DQ haplotypes were treated as single units for association and clustering. Using immunosequencing, the study profiled T cell repertoires from approximately 700 subjects and related those repertoires to cytomegalovirus serostatus. A later genetic analysis used genome-wide SNP genotypes for about 55% of the 666 donors, treating that subset as a discovery cohort. Of the 350 to 450 genotyped donors, less than 90% were placed in the genetic ancestry cluster associated with self-reported Caucasian donors. Donor age, sex, ethnicity and CMV serostatus were compiled together with the repertoire data. The number of typed donors differed by locus: about 629-630 for A, B, C, DRB1 and DQB1; approximately 530 for DQA1; some 610 for DPA1; and about 470 for DPB1. Across 398 genotyped donors of the cohort, an average of approximately 200,000 unique TCR beta nucleotide sequences per donor were sequenced, and 15% to 20% of those sequences were non-productive. Besides the first cohort of 550 to 750 subjects, a separate validation cohort made up of about 120 different subjects was used. Both class I and class II loci were covered by HLA typing, at four-digit resolution. High-throughput TCR immunosequencing, statistical association of individual TCRs with disease status, and machine learning were combined to predict cytomegalovirus infection status.

On the study overall, not on this receptor specifically: In vitro tests confirmed that a few of the cytomegalovirus-associated TCR beta chains recognize cytomegalovirus antigens. A total of around 150 TCR beta chains were listed by the study as associated with cytomegalovirus. CMV serostatus was the only immune exposure information available for the cohort. A further reported finding was that TCR beta sequences accurately predicted the HLA-A and HLA-B alleles for most subjects in the first cohort. In this cohort, only TCR beta chains were sequenced, and detectable features were limited by the absence of alpha or paired-chain data. In an earlier analysis of about 600 of the donors, most TCR beta V segments appeared in productive rearrangements about 90% or about 30% of the time, broadly matching IMGT annotations. Linkage disequilibrium might explain the correlated functional status among segregating V segments, but an unknown experimental factor could not be excluded. Presence/absence analyses assumed roughly uniform sequencing depth across donors, an assumption that may not hold. Some 16 rarely observed V segments, including chromosome 9 orphons, were excluded from the earlier analysis of just under 600 of the donors because counts were too low. Several of the top co-occurrence clusters appeared to be linked to parvovirus B19, influenza, CMV and Epstein-Barr virus, according to a later analysis. Some IMGT-functional V segments, including TRBV6-2 and TRBV6-3, could not be distinguished by the 87-base-pair reads and were therefore excluded. Most TCR sequences were observed very rarely across donors, whereas some public TCRs were present in many individuals. Because some donors lacked HLA typing at each locus, the association tests relied only on the typed subset. Compared with the 666-donor mean, donors in an Asian-associated ancestry cluster had fewer N-insertions in productive TCRs, according to a later genetic analysis. The sequencing pipeline was judged likely to have produced a cluster of highly shared sequence variants as a technical artifact. The authors suggested that the approach could potentially be generalized to other disease states and immunological phenotypes. When HLA alleles, especially DR and DQ, strongly co-occurred, attributing TCR associations to individual alleles was difficult. The classifier was reported to diagnose cytomegalovirus status with high specificity and sensitivity in both the original and validation cohorts. In a later genetic analysis, a missense DCLRE1C variant was associated with V-gene and J-gene trimming of TCR beta chains, and the association was replicated in an independent cohort. A later analysis found that TCR association rates varied across HLA loci, with DRB1 alleles showing the most associated TCRs and HLA-C alleles the fewest. A later analysis found that HLA-associated TCR beta chains were more clonally expanded and had lower generation probabilities than equally common non-associated chains. According to a later analysis, most CMV-associated TCR beta chains appeared to be HLA-restricted, and the HLA associations seemed to be driven largely by CMV exposure. A later analysis associated 15,000 to 20,000 TCR beta sequences with specific HLA alleles at a false discovery rate of 0.05.

Including cysteine and phenylalanine, the CDR3 has 13 amino acids. This entry keeps only the CDR3 DNA: 39 bases, framed from base 1. CDR1 and CDR2, per the germline V gene, are MDHEN and SYDVKM. V and J are trimmed by 7 bases and 3 bases, and the gene matches miss 2 bases of the junction. The library was prepared using the immunoSEQ multiplex PCR assay. The multiplex PCR relied on a mix of 60 forward primers for TCR Vbeta segments and 13 reverse primers for TCR Jbeta segments. The CDR3 region of rearranged TCR beta genes was amplified from genomic DNA with a multiplex PCR assay. The Illumina HiSeq System was used to sequence the amplified TCR beta libraries as 87-base-pair reads. In the original analysis: In a later analysis, around 80 million unique TCR beta chains were counted across the 650 to 750 repertoires, and around 10 million of these chains were shared by at least two donors. Raw reads were error-corrected and collapsed into unique sequences with a nearest-neighbor algorithm that merged closely related sequences to remove PCR and sequencing errors. To assign V, D and J gene segments, CDR3 sequences were aligned to IMGT reference sequences. Each retained sequence needed at least a six-nucleotide match to both a V gene segment and a J gene segment. Rearrangements were classified as productive when the CDR3 lacked stop codons and remained in frame with V and J, and all other rearrangements were classified as non-productive. Following IMGT convention, CDR3 was defined as the stretch from the second conserved V-encoded cysteine to the conserved J-encoded phenylalanine. Sequences without an unambiguous match to a single V gene segment were excluded from the earlier analysis of almost 600 of the donors. An earlier analysis of a few hundred of the donors classified V segments as functional when productive rearrangements were above 56.7% and as segregating when the standard deviation between donors was above 5%. A statistical classification framework was built to diagnose cytomegalovirus status from the catalog of TCR beta chain sequences. A later analysis assigned V and J genes by comparing TCR nucleotide sequences with IMGT/GENE-DB human TR gene sequences. Using the TCRdist pipeline, a later analysis assigned CDR3 sequences along with most-parsimonious VDJ recombination scenarios. In a later analysis, every TCR beta chain was defined by the combination of its CDR3 amino acid sequence and its V-gene family, and reads without a unique V-gene family were dropped. To address suspected cross-contamination and a sequencing artifact, a later analysis removed several hundred highly shared, low-generation-probability nucleotide sequences. In a later analysis, a clonal expansion index was calculated for each public chain from normalized within-repertoire ranks of inferred template counts. Generation probabilities in a later analysis came from a VDJ recombination model fitted to out-of-frame rearrangements, and those results were checked against IGoR. A later analysis scored TCR-TCR, TCR-HLA and TCR-CMV co-occurrence with hypergeometric tests, applying a repertoire-size bias correction to TCR pairs. In a later analysis, false discovery rates were estimated by permuting HLA or CMV assignments 20 times. In a later analysis, co-occurring TCRs were grouped with DBSCAN, and TCRdist sequence similarity was added when clustering was performed within HLA-allele-positive subsets. Repertoires with fewer than 30,000 or more than 120,000 public chains, plus five repertoires with anomalous nucleotide sharing, were excluded from co-occurrence clustering. Sourced from immuneACCESS, this table was stored by TCRdb with only in-frame sequences that have V and J called. A share of the clones is absent; for the studies checked, an unresolved V gene accounts for under half, and the remainder has no known explanation. D and trimming were read from the DNA, whereas the V and J calls and clone size are those reported in that table. Recorded for this sample are 100,000 to 150,000 clones; about 74% of them occurred a single time. The ten largest make up 6% to 8.5% of the sample.

The cohort consisted of 650 to 850 healthy bone marrow donors. At the time of sampling, every cohort member was nominally healthy, though immune exposures that went unrecorded were likely present. The donor tested CMV seropositive, placing the donor among the 289 seropositive members of the cohort. A peripheral blood sample was collected from each donor, and TCR beta sequencing was performed on peripheral blood mononuclear cells. The Qiagen DNeasy Blood Extraction Kit was used to extract genomic DNA from the blood cell samples. A word on this clone: There is no known antigen for this receptor. Base qualities are not provided; no much larger clone lies one nucleotide away.

The TCR originated in a man aged 40-49 years in good health and CMV-seropositive. In this chain, TRBV28 is recombined with TRBJ1-3, and 8 bases in between align with TRBD1. The sequencing input was PBMCs. The CDR3 region: CASMTGDGNTIYF. The DNA sequence is given as TGTGCCAGCATGACAGGGGATGGAAACACCATATATTTT.